One sample yielded the 5 T cell receptor beta chains listed below, sequenced in a study of PD-1 and CTLA-4 blockade in melanoma. Clones were sequenced by immunoSEQ multiplex PCR, and TCRdb holds only the in-frame ones, with some missing. The sample shows approximately 17,000 clones, 73% of them seen only once. Sequenced material: CD8+ T cells from peripheral blood, taken before anti-PD-1 treatment. The receptors were gathered from a human donor with melanoma.

This clone occurred once. The rearrangement links TRBV5-6 to TRBJ1-4; D remains ambiguous. The CDR3 totals 14 residues. Trimming took off 5 bases at V and 8 bases at J, with 16 bases between the two ends. Germline values: CDR1 SGHDT, CDR2 YYEEEE. CDR3 amino acids: CASSFDGEGEKLFF. The DNA of the CDR3 is TGTGCCAGCAGTTTTGATGGGGAAGGGGAAAAACTGTTTTTT.

The V and J genes are TRBV5-4 and TRBJ2-3, with 11 bases aligning to TRBD2. The trim removed 5 bases at V and 5 bases at J, leaving 10 bases unmatched. The CDR3 runs to 16 residues. CDR1 and CDR2 from the germline V gene are SGHNT and YYREEE (reference sequence). This CDR3 reads CASSLNSGGAGDTQYF. CDR3 DNA: TGTGCCAGCAGTCTCAATAGCGGGGGGGCGGGAGATACGCAGTATTTT.

This clone is medium-sized. The rearrangement uses TRBV5-8 and TRBJ1-5; perhaps TRBD1 as D (6 bases). V was pared by 0 bases and J by 7 bases, with 14 bases between. Per germline, CDR1 SGHTS and CDR2 YDEGEE. The CDR3 is 15 residues long. This chain's CDR3 is CASSLAPQRGQPQHF. In DNA form, the CDR3 reads TGTGCCAGCAGCTTGGCCCCACAAAGGGGGCAGCCCCAGCATTTT.

The chain is built from TRBV6-5 and TRBJ1-1, with 10 positions matching TRBD1. V lost 3 bases and J lost 2; bases outside the gene matches: 6. The CDR3 has 16 residues. CDR1 is MNHEY, CDR2 SVGAGI, per germline. CDR3 bases: TGTGCCAGCAGTTATGGACAGGGGGGAGGAAACACTGAAGCTTTCTTT. Its protein is CASSYGQGGGNTEAFF.

This chain connects TRBV2 to TRBJ1-5; D gene uncertain. Between the trimmed V and J ends, which lost 0 bases and 4 bases, there was a span of 7 bases. CDR3 length equals 14 residues. Looked up from germline, CDR1 is SNHLY and CDR2 is FYNNEI. The CDR3 loop reads CASSEAVGNQPQHF. The CDR3 DNA is TGTGCCAGCAGTGAAGCCGTGGGGAATCAGCCCCAGCATTTT.